The T cell receptor (beta chain) under discussion was sequenced for a study of T cells in Graves' hyperthyroidism and ophthalmopathy. RNA transcripts provided the source from which TCR beta CDR3 regions were amplified. The TCR CDR3 first-round RT-PCR relied on the HTBI primer set. TCRdb itself ran the multiplex PCR reads through MiXCR, one entry per CDR3 protein. The top ten hold 3.5% to 4% of the sample, which has under 650,000 distinct CDR3 sequences, 15% to 20% seen once. No ophthalmopathy progression within 18 months constituted stable Graves' hyperthyroidism. Fresh peripheral blood, 8 to 10 ml, was the source of the PBMCs. Findings of the study overall: Most thyroid-expanded clonotypes above 0.001 were also found in blood. Stable hyperthyroidism was told apart from ophthalmopathy by a model built on 13 V-J features.

The CDR3 has 18 residues. Germline-derived CDR1 and CDR2 are MNHNS and SASEGT. Trimming removed 3 bases from V and 2 bases from J; junction bases left unmatched: 16. This clonotype showed up just a few times. No antigen is known for it. The origin of this receptor is a woman in her twenties or thirties with Graves' hyperthyroidism. The chain has TRBV6-1 and TRBJ2-7; 7 bases align to TRBD2. Sequenced material: blood. The CDR3 DNA sequence: TGTGCCAGCAGTGACACCCGGCTAGCGGAAGCCTTCCCCTACGAGCAGTACTTC. Protein sequence: CASSDTRLAEAFPYEQYF.